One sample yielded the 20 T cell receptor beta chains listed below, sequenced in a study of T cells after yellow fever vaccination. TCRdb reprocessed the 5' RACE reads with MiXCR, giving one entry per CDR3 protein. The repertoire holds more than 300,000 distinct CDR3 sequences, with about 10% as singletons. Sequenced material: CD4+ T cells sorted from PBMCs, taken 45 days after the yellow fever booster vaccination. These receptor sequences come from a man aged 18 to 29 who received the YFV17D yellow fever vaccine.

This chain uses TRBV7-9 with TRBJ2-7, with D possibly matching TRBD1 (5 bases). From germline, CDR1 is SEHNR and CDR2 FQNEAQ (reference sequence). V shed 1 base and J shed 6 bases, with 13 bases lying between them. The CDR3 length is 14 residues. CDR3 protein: CASSLEGGRVEQYF. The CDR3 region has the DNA TGTGCCAGCAGCTTAGAGGGCGGCAGGGTCGAGCAGTACTTC.

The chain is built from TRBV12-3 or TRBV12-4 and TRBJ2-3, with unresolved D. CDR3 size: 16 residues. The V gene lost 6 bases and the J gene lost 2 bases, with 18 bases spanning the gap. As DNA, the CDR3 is TGTGCCAGCAGCAACCCACCACTCTCGCCCACAGATACGCAGTATTTT. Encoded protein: CASSNPPLSPTDTQYF.

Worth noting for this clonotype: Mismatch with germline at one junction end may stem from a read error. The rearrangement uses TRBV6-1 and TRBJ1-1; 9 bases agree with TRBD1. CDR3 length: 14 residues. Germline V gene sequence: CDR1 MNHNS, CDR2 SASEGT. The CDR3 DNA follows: TGTGCCAGCAACACAGGGGGCTATGGCACTGAAGCTCTCTTT. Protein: CASNTGGYGTEALF.

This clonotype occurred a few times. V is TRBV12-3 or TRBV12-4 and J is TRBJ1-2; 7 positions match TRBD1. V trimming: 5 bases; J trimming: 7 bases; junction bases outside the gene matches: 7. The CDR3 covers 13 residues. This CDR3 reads CASSDTGVSGYTF. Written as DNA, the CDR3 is TGTGCCAGCAGTGACACAGGGGTATCTGGCTACACCTTC.

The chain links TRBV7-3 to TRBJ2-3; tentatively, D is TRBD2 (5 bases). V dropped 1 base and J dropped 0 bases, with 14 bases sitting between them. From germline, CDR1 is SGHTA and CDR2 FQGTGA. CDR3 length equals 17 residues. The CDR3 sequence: CASSLNGAAFSTDTQYF. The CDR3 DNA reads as TGTGCCAGCAGCTTAAATGGAGCGGCATTTAGCACAGATACGCAGTATTTT.

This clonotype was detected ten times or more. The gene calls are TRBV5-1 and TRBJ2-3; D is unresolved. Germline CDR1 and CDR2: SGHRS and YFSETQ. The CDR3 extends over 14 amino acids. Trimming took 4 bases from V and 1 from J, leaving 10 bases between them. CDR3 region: CASSPTVGTDTQYF. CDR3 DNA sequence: TGCGCCAGCAGCCCAACAGTGGGCACAGATACGCAGTATTTT.

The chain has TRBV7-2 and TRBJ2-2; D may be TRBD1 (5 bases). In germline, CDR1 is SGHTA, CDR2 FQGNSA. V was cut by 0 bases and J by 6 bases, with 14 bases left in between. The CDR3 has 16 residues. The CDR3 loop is CASSLATAWGAGELFF. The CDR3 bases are TGTGCCAGCAGCTTAGCCACAGCCTGGGGCGCCGGGGAGCTGTTTTTT.

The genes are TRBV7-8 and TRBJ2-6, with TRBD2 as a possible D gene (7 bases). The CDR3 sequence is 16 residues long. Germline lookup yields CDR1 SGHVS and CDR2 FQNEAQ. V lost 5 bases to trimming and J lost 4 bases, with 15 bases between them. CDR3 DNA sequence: TGTGCCAGCAGCGGACGGGGGGCGCCCGGGGCCAACGTCCTGACTTTC. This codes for CASSGRGAPGANVLTF.

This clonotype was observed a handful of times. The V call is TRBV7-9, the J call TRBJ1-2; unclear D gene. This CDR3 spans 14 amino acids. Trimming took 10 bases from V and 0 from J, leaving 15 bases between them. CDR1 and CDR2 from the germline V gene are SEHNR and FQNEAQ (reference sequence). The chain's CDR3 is CATSFLLANYGYTF. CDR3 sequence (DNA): TGTGCCACCTCCTTCTTACTTGCTAACTATGGCTACACCTTC.

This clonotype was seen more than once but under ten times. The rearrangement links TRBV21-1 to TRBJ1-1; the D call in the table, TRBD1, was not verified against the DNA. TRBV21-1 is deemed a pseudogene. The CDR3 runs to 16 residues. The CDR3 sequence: CASSSKGRGGNTEAFF. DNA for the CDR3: TGTGCCAGCAGCTCTAAGGGAAGAGGGGGTAACACTGAAGCTTTCTTT.

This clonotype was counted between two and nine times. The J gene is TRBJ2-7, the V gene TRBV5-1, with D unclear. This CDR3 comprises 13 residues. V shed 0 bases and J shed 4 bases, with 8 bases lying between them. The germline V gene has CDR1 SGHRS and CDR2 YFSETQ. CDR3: CASSLGPEYEQYV. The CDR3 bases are TGCGCCAGCAGCTTGGGGCCGGAGTACGAGCAGTACGTC.

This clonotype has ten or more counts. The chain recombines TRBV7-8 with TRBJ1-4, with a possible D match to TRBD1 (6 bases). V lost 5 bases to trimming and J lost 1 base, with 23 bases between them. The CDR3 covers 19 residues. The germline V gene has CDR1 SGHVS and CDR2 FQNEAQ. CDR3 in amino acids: CASSPRDTISPLTNEKLFF. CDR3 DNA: TGTGCCAGCAGCCCCCGGGACACAATTTCCCCGCTAACTAATGAAAAACTGTTTTTT. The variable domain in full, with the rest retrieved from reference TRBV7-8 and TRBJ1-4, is GAGVSQSPRYKVAKRGQDVALRCDPISGHVSLFWYQQALGQGPEFLTYFQNEAQLDKSGLPSDRFFAERPEGSVSTLKIQRTQQEDSAVYLCASSPRDTISPLTNEKLFFGSGTQLSVL.

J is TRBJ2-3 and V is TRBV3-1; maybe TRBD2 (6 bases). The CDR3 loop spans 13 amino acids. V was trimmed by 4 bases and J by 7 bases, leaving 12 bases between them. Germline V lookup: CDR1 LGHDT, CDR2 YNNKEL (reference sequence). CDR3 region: CASSPQEGHTQYF. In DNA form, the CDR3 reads TGTGCCAGCAGCCCCCAGGAGGGGCATACGCAGTATTTT.

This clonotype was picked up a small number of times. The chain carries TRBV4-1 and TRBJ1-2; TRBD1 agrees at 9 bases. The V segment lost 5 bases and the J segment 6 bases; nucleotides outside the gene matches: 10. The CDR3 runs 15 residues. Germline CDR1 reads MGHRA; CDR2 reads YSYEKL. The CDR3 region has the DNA TGCGCCAGCAGCGAAGGGGACAGGGAACGCCATGGCTACACCTTC. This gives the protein CASSEGDRERHGYTF.

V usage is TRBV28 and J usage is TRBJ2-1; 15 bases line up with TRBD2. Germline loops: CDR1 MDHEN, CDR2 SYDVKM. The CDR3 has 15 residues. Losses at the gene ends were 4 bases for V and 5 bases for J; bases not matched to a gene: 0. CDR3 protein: CASSWTSGGDNEQFF. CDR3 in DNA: TGTGCCAGCAGTTGGACTAGCGGGGGGGACAATGAGCAGTTCTTC.

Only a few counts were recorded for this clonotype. The CDR3 protein is CASSPPSLAGANNEQFF. The DNA of the CDR3 is TGTGCCAGCTCACCACCGTCACTAGCGGGGGCCAACAATGAGCAGTTCTTC. The chain carries TRBV18 and TRBJ2-1; 11 bases agree with TRBD2. The germline V gene has CDR1 KGHSH and CDR2 LQKENI. The CDR3 contains 17 residues. The V segment lost 0 bases and the J segment 5 bases; nucleotides outside the gene matches: 6.

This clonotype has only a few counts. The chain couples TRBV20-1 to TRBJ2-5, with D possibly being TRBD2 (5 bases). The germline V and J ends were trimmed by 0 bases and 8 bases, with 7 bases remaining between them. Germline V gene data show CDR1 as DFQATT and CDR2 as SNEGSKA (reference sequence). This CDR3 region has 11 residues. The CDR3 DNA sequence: TGCAGTGCTAGAGATGAGGGTACCCAGTACTTC. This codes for CSARDEGTQYF.

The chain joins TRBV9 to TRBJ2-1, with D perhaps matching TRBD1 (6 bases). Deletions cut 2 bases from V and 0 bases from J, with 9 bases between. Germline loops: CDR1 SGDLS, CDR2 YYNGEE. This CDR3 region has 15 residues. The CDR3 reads CASSVRDNSYNEQFF. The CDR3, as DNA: TGTGCCAGCAGCGTCCGGGACAACTCCTACAATGAGCAGTTCTTC.

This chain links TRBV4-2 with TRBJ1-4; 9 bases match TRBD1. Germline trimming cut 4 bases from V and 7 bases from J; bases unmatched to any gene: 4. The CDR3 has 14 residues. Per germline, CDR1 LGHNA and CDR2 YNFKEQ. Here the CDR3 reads CASSLGQGAEKLFF. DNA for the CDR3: TGTGCCAGCAGCCTGGGACAGGGAGCTGAAAAACTGTTTTTT.

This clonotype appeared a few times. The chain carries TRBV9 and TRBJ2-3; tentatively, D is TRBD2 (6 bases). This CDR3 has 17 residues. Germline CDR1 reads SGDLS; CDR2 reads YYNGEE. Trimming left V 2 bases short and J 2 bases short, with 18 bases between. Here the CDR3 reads CASSVGSAGSVTDTQYF. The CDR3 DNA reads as TGTGCCAGCAGCGTGGGGTCCGCGGGGTCGGTCACAGATACGCAGTATTTT.